A selection of T cell receptor beta chains follows, all from one sample in a study of Ad26.COV2.S vaccination and SARS-CoV-2 variants. The table came from immunoSEQ multiplex PCR; TCRdb's copy has only in-frame clones and leaves some out. Among 300,000 to 350,000 clones listed, roughly 90% were seen once. The sequencing here drew on peripheral blood, taken in a trial of Ad26.COV2.S vaccine versus placebo. All receptors derive from a person aged 18-65 years who received the Ad26.COV2.S COVID-19 vaccine or a placebo. The CDR3 runs from the conserved cysteine through the conserved F or W.

TRBJ2-1	TRBV5-1	CASSLAGRRHDEQFF
TRBJ1-2	TRBV4-1	CASSQDIENYGYTF
TRBJ1-2	TRBV19	CASMAREYNYGYTF
TRBJ1-6	TRBV5-6	CASSLVGARGNSPLHF
TRBJ2-6	TRBV3-1/TRBV3-2	CASSQLPGANVLTF
TRBJ2-3	TRBV5-1	CASSPRTRGTDTQYF
TRBJ1-5	TRBV24-1	CATVQGADNSNQPQHF
TRBJ2-7	TRBV6-1	CASSGGSGVPPLEQYF
TRBJ1-2	TRBV7-8	CASSPPGQGNYGYTF
TRBJ2-7	TRBV19	CASSKEGFRRDDGYEQYF
TRBJ2-2	TRBV5-1	CASSPTRVGDTGELFF
TRBJ2-6	TRBV10-1	CASSGSGGANVLTF
TRBJ2-1	TRBV6-6	CASSSGQSYLDNEQFF
TRBJ2-5	TRBV27	CASSSSGGGETQYF
TRBJ2-7	TRBV12-3/TRBV12-4	CASSLPRGEQYF
TRBJ1-1	TRBV3-1/TRBV3-2	CARNIRRDTEAFF
TRBJ2-5	TRBV28	CASSYPGQGDQETQYF
TRBJ2-5	TRBV7-8	CASSFWGQETQYF
TRBJ1-5	TRBV7-9	CASSLNGPNSNQPQHF
TRBJ1-4	TRBV5-1	CASSLDSVNEKLFF
TRBJ2-7	TRBV27	CASSLSFGYEQYF
TRBJ1-1	TRBV18	CASSPLQNTEAFF
TRBJ1-1	TRBV2	CASSAWDTNTEAFF
TRBJ1-2	TRBV29-1	CSVAEGVDYGYTF
TRBJ2-5	TRBV6-4	CASSDTHQETQYF
TRBJ1-3	TRBV7-2	CASSLGRRYSGNTIYF
TRBJ1-4	TRBV28	CASSFMGGDEKLFF
TRBJ2-1	TRBV7-9	CASSPRGPPYNEQFF
TRBJ1-2	TRBV5-6	CASSPRQGARWGYTF
TRBJ1-1	TRBV6-5	CASSRQGTEAFF
TRBJ1-1	TRBV3-1/TRBV3-2	CASSQDQRGRAFF
TRBJ2-2	TRBV11-2	CASSSYPAGGRRGTGELFF
TRBJ2-2	TRBV24-1	CATSKPSGQGKGAGELFF
TRBJ2-5	TRBV6-5	CASRMTSTGETQYF
TRBJ1-1	TRBV6-5	CASSYRPGQFEAFF
TRBJ1-4	TRBV28	CASSSGMFRKLFF
TRBJ2-3	TRBV6-1	CASSEAGLIMRDTQYF
TRBJ2-1	TRBV28	CASSLGASDEQFF
TRBJ2-2	TRBV5-1	CASSMGQGSGGELFF
TRBJ2-7	TRBV13	CASSLAGQGTYEQYF
TRBJ1-1	TRBV12-3/TRBV12-4	CASRQDTEAFF
TRBJ1-1	TRBV7-9	CASSSRPGHNEAFF